This T cell receptor (beta chain) was sequenced during a study of shared clonotypes between healthy human individuals. Trimming stripped 6 bases from V and 6 bases from J, with 6 bases between. Germline CDR1 DFQATT, CDR2 SNEGSKA (reference sequence). The CDR3 totals 10 residues. Sequencing was performed with immunoSEQ multiplex PCR; in TCRdb, only in-frame clones are kept and a portion is missing. The sample contains hundreds of thousands of clones, around 78% of which appear only once. This clone was seen only a few times. Other DNA sequences in this sample translate to the same CDR3. The chain employs TRBV20-1 and TRBJ2-1; no reliable D call. This TCR was sampled from a woman aged 40-49 years in good health. Some clones in this sample may be carry-over from other donors' samples. The material sequenced was PBMCs. The CDR3 sequence: CSALVNEQFF. The DNA for the CDR3 is TGCAGTGCCCTAGTCAATGAGCAGTTCTTC.